The 8 T cell receptor beta chains presented below share a single source sample, sequenced in a study of CD8 T cells in ankylosing spondylitis. Study-wide points: Several highly homologous variants made up a TCR beta motif, and this motif appeared characteristic of ankylosing spondylitis blood.

Antigen specificity for these receptors is unknown. TCRdb re-derived calls from the 5' RACE reads in MiXCR, one entry per CDR3 protein. The sample includes some 450,000 distinct CDR3 sequences, 15% to 20% of them seen just once. Sequencing used blood, either unsorted or a sorted T cell fraction (not recorded which). Receptor source: a male donor with ankylosing spondylitis.

This clonotype was found many times. The CDR3 region is CASSQERTGFSEQFF. CDR3 sequence (DNA): TGCGCCAGCAGCCAAGAACGGACAGGCTTCTCTGAGCAGTTCTTC. V usage is TRBV4-3 and J usage is TRBJ2-1; TRBD1 aligns across 7 bases. With 0 bases clipped from V and 9 bases from J, the junction kept 8 bases outside the gene matches. CDR3 size: 15 residues. Per germline, CDR1 LGHNA and CDR2 YSLEER.

The chain uses TRBV10-3 and TRBJ2-3; the match to TRBD2 covers 11 bases. The ends lost 6 bases at V and 3 bases at J; junction bases unmatched: 17. The germline gives CDR1 ENHRY, CDR2 SYGVKD. The CDR3 is 19 residues long. The CDR3 loop is CAISPQGLAAKGRTDTQYF. The CDR3 DNA follows: TGTGCCATCAGCCCCCAGGGACTAGCGGCCAAGGGGAGGACAGATACGCAGTATTTT.

This chain uses TRBV5-4 with TRBJ1-2, with 7 bases identical to TRBD1. Germline V gives CDR1 SGHNT, CDR2 YYREEE (reference sequence). The J segment lost 0 bases and the V segment lost 4 bases, leaving 6 bases of the junction unmatched. The CDR3 runs to 15 residues. The CDR3 DNA sequence: TGTGCCAGCAGCGGGCGACAGGGACCTAACTATGGCTACACCTTC. Protein: CASSGRQGPNYGYTF.

V gene TRBV5-1 combines with J gene TRBJ2-1; D is ambiguous. The germline V and J ends were trimmed by 3 bases and 0 bases, with 16 bases remaining between them. The CDR3 has 17 amino acids. CDR1 and CDR2 (germline): SGHRS, YFSETQ. The CDR3 bases are TGCGCCAGCAGCTCGGAACAGCTCGCAAGCTCCTACAATGAGCAGTTCTTC. Protein sequence: CASSSEQLASSYNEQFF.

This clonotype was counted between two and nine times. This chain connects TRBV6-5 to TRBJ1-6; 8 bases map to TRBD1. V trimming: 2 bases; J trimming: 13 bases; junction bases outside the gene matches: 13. There are 16 residues in the CDR3. Germline CDR1 is MNHEY and CDR2 is SVGAGI. The CDR3 reads CASSYQGAALSIPLHF. CDR3 bases: TGTGCCAGCAGTTACCAGGGGGCAGCTTTGTCCATTCCCCTCCACTTT.

This clonotype has at least ten counts. This chain connects TRBV15 to TRBJ1-1; the D gene is possibly TRBD1 (5 bases). There are 14 residues in the CDR3. Trimming cost V 4 bases and J 0 bases, with 9 bases left between them. CDR1 LNHNV and CDR2 YYDKDF come from the germline V gene (reference sequence). CDR3 nucleotides: TGTGCCACCAGCACCCCAGGGATGAACACTGAAGCTTTCTTT. This gives the protein CATSTPGMNTEAFF.

There are many counts of this clonotype. This CDR3 reads CASSQGGQKQFF. Written as DNA, the CDR3 is TGTGCCAGCAGCCAAGGCGGACAGAAGCAGTTCTTC. The chain is built from TRBV4-2 and TRBJ2-1; perhaps TRBD1 as D (6 bases). This CDR3 spans 12 amino acids. Trimming shortened V by 1 base and J by 11 bases, and 9 bases separated the two germline ends. Germline V CDR1 and CDR2: LGHNA, YNFKEQ.

This clonotype came up a few times. The CDR3 spells CASRATVNTEAFF. As DNA, the CDR3 is TGTGCCAGCAGGGCGACGGTGAACACTGAAGCTTTCTTT. This chain connects TRBV7-2 to TRBJ1-1, with no clear D. V was pared by 6 bases and J by 0 bases, with 8 bases between. Germline values: CDR1 SGHTA, CDR2 FQGNSA. This CDR3 contains 13 residues.